This TCR beta chain is from a study of blood T cell repertoires in COVID-19. Turning to the study itself: The United States, Italy and Spain supplied acute and convalescent COVID-19 samples. PBMCs, B-cell-depleted T cells, or T cells provided the cDNA or gDNA that made up the material.

The CDR3 has 12 residues. Trimming stripped 3 bases from V and 6 bases from J, with 6 bases between. Per the germline V gene, CDR1 is LNHDA and CDR2 is SQIVND (reference sequence). Per the authors' pipeline: From reference gene primer amplification, estimates of nucleated cell counts were derived. Method: immunoSEQ multiplex PCR; TCRdb's copy keeps in-frame clones and lacks some. The V and J calls and clone size are taken from that table; D and trimming were inferred from the DNA. The profile shows 200,000 to 300,000 clones, approximately 80% of them singletons. Specimen: peripheral blood. The sequence was collected from a human donor in a cohort sampled during active COVID-19. The J gene is TRBJ1-5, the V gene TRBV19, with D uncertain. CDR3 in amino acids: CASSIPLQPQHF. The CDR3 bases are TGTGCCAGTAGTATCCCTCTTCAGCCCCAGCATTTT.